Below, 20 T cell receptor beta chains from the same sample are listed, as sequenced in a study of shared clonotypes between healthy human individuals. It was CD45RO-negative cells, positively selected for CCR7, that made up naive CD8 cells, with terminally differentiated effector memory CD45RA+ cells excluded. Measured with immunoSEQ multiplex PCR; TCRdb has only the in-frame clones, and not every one. Altogether roughly 2 million clones are present, roughly 95% being singletons, with the ten largest covering 0.85% to 1.3%. The specimen sequenced was naive CD8+ T cells sorted from blood. Receptors were obtained from a young man in good health.

Comments on this clone: Distinct nucleotide sequences in the sample also encode this CDR3. The chain links TRBV27 to TRBJ2-7; perhaps TRBD2 as D (6 bases). With 2 bases removed from V and 2 bases from J, the gap between germline ends came to 10 bases. CDR3 length: 14 amino acids. Per the germline V gene, CDR1 is MNHEY and CDR2 is SMNVEV (reference sequence). Here the CDR3 reads CASSLGGSTYEQYF. In DNA, the CDR3 is TGTGCCAGCAGTTTAGGGGGGTCCACCTACGAGCAGTACTTC.

This clone was seen once. The chain has TRBV5-6 and TRBJ1-1, with a weak D call TRBD1 (6 bases). This CDR3 has 15 residues. V was trimmed by 3 bases and J by 0 bases, leaving 12 bases between them. Germline V gene sequence: CDR1 SGHDT, CDR2 YYEEEE. The CDR3 sequence is CASSSGDIMNTEAFF. The CDR3 nucleotides are TGTGCCAGCAGCTCGGGGGACATCATGAACACTGAAGCTTTCTTT.

V gene TRBV7-4 combines with J gene TRBJ2-3; 14 bases map to TRBD2. The germline gives CDR1 SGHVT, CDR2 SQSDAQ. V dropped 2 bases and J dropped 1; count of bases not matched to a gene: 11. This CDR3 is 20 amino acids long. Here the CDR3 reads CASSLPRLETSGRGTDTQYF. The CDR3 DNA sequence: TGTGCCAGCAGCTTACCCCGATTAGAGACTAGCGGGAGGGGCACAGATACGCAGTATTTT.

V is TRBV5-6 and J is TRBJ1-5; D is unresolved. Trimming left V 4 bases short and J 3 bases short, with 11 bases between. This CDR3 comprises 14 residues. The V gene's germline CDR1 is SGHDT and CDR2 YYEEEE. In nucleotides, the CDR3 is TGTGCCAGCAGCCAGTGGGGAGACAATCAGCCCCAGCATTTT. Its translation is CASSQWGDNQPQHF.

The chain links TRBV29-1 to TRBJ2-5; perhaps TRBD2 as D (6 bases). This CDR3 spans 15 amino acids. Germline CDR1 and CDR2: SQVTM and ANQGSEA. V dropped 6 bases and J dropped 1 base, with 18 bases sitting between them. CDR3 nucleotide sequence: TGCAGCGTCTCGGGGCGGGGCACCACCCAAGAGACCCAGTACTTC. This translates into CSVSGRGTTQETQYF.

V is TRBV27 and J is TRBJ2-1; 12 bases align to TRBD2. This CDR3 spans 18 amino acids. Germline trimming cut 3 bases from V and 5 bases from J; bases unmatched to any gene: 11. The germline V gene has CDR1 MNHEY and CDR2 SMNVEV (reference sequence). CDR3 DNA sequence: TGTGCCAGCAGTTTCATTCCCAGGACTAGCGGGATCCACAATGAGCAGTTCTTC. Translating gives CASSFIPRTSGIHNEQFF.

This rearrangement joins TRBV10-3 to TRBJ1-2, with 7 bases identical to TRBD1. This CDR3 is built from 13 residues. The germline V gene encodes CDR1 ENHRY and CDR2 SYGVKD. V shed 10 bases and J 2 bases; nucleotides not matched to a gene: 7. CDR3 region: CASGQAGNYGYTF. CDR3 nucleotide sequence: TGTGCCAGCGGACAGGCGGGCAACTATGGCTACACCTTC.

This sequence joins TRBV10-1 and TRBJ1-1, with 7 bases fitting TRBD1. The ends lost 6 bases at V and 1 base at J; junction bases unmatched: 2. Germline-derived CDR1 and CDR2 are WNHNN and SYGVQD (reference sequence). The CDR3 is 13 residues long. CDR3 protein: CASRRDRNTEAFF. The DNA of the CDR3 is TGCGCCAGCAGACGGGACAGGAACACTGAAGCTTTCTTT.

J is TRBJ1-2 and V is TRBV9, with 10 positions matching TRBD1. After removal of 4 bases from V and 6 bases from J, the junction contained 3 bases not matched to a gene. The CDR3 runs to 13 residues. Per germline, CDR1 SGDLS and CDR2 YYNGEE. The CDR3 protein is CASSLTGGDGYTF. The CDR3, as DNA: TGTGCCAGCAGCTTGACAGGGGGCGATGGCTACACCTTC. Filled out from reference TRBV9 and TRBJ1-2, the complete variable domain reads DSGVTQTPKHLITATGQRVTLRCSPRSGDLSVYWYQQSLDQGLQFLIQYYNGEERAKGNILERFSAQQFPDLHSELNLSSLELGDSALYFCASSLTGGDGYTFGSGTRLTVV.

The rearrangement uses TRBV7-9 and TRBJ2-5; D uncertain. CDR3 length: 14 amino acids. V lost 1 base and J lost 0, with 6 bases in between. The germline V gene encodes CDR1 SEHNR and CDR2 FQNEAQ (reference sequence). The CDR3: CASSLEWDQETQYF. The CDR3 DNA follows: TGTGCCAGCAGCTTAGAGTGGGACCAAGAGACCCAGTACTTC. The variable domain in full, with the rest retrieved from reference TRBV7-9 and TRBJ2-5, is DTGVSQNPRHKITKRGQNVTFRCDPISEHNRLYWYRQTLGQGPEFLTYFQNEAQLEKSRLLSDRFSAERPKGSFSTLEIQRTEQGDSAMYLCASSLEWDQETQYFGPGTRLLVL.

This clone was seen a single time. J is TRBJ2-7 and V is TRBV30; 11 bases align to TRBD2. The CDR3 covers 16 residues. The V and J ends lost 2 bases and 1 base, in that order; junction bases with no gene match: 7. Germline CDR1 and CDR2: GTSNPN and SVGIG (reference sequence). The CDR3 sequence: CAWSSPGTSGSYEQYF. In DNA form, the CDR3 reads TGTGCCTGGAGTTCTCCCGGGACTAGCGGTTCCTACGAGCAGTACTTC.

The CDR3 coding sequence is TGTGCCAGCACCCAATGGGGCACCGGGGAGCTGTTTTTT. It encodes CASTQWGTGELFF. The chain combines TRBV5-4 with TRBJ2-2; unclear D gene. There are 13 residues in the CDR3. Germline CDR1 reads SGHNT; CDR2 reads YYREEE (reference sequence). Trimming took off 6 bases at V and 4 bases at J, with 10 bases between the two ends.

This clone has a single count. V gene TRBV7-9 combines with J gene TRBJ2-3; TRBD2 is a possible D gene (6 bases). V was trimmed by 0 bases and J by 2 bases, leaving 21 bases between them. The CDR3 covers 19 residues. CDR1 and CDR2 (germline): SEHNR, FQNEAQ (reference sequence). CDR3 nucleotide sequence: TGTGCCAGCAGCTTAGCGCTAAAGGGCGGGGCGACTTTCACAGATACGCAGTATTTT. This codes for CASSLALKGGATFTDTQYF. Using reference TRBV7-9 and TRBJ2-3 for the parts outside the CDR3, the full variable domain is DTGVSQNPRHKITKRGQNVTFRCDPISEHNRLYWYRQTLGQGPEFLTYFQNEAQLEKSRLLSDRFSAERPKGSFSTLEIQRTEQGDSAMYLCASSLALKGGATFTDTQYFGPGTRLTVL.

The chain has TRBV13 and TRBJ2-7, with 7 positions matching TRBD1. The CDR3 runs to 14 residues. J lost 4 bases, V lost 6 bases, and 9 bases had no gene match. CDR1 is PRHDT and CDR2 is FYEKMQ in the germline V gene (reference sequence). CDR3 in DNA: TGTGCCAGCAGATGGAAGGGGGCGCGATACGAGCAGTACTTC. It yields the protein CASRWKGARYEQYF.

Only one count was recorded for this clone. The V gene is TRBV5-1, the J gene TRBJ1-2, with 7 bases fitting TRBD1. Germline V gene sequence: CDR1 SGHRS, CDR2 YFSETQ. The junction had 5 bases not matched to a gene; V was cut back by 0 bases and J by 6 bases. The CDR3 has 14 amino acids. The CDR3 loop is CASSLDRGGDGYTF. The DNA of the CDR3 is TGCGCCAGCAGCTTGGACAGGGGCGGCGATGGCTACACCTTC.

The CDR3 DNA is TGTGCCTGGAGTGCCCTGAGGTGGGGGCCCAATGAGCAGTTCTTC. It translates to CAWSALRWGPNEQFF. The V and J genes are TRBV30 and TRBJ2-1; D is perhaps TRBD1 (6 bases). Germline lookup yields CDR1 GTSNPN and CDR2 SVGIG (reference sequence). Trimming took 1 base from V and 6 from J, leaving 16 bases between them. The CDR3 sequence is 15 residues long. The whole variable domain, filled in from reference TRBV30 and TRBJ2-1, reads SQTIHQWPATLVQPVGSPLSLECTVEGTSNPNLYWYRQAAGRGLQLLFYSVGIGQISSEVPQNLSASRPQDRQFILSSKKLLLSDSGFYLCAWSALRWGPNEQFFGPGTRLTVL.

V gene TRBV13 combines with J gene TRBJ1-2, with 9 nucleotides matching TRBD1. The CDR3 spans 13 residues. After removal of 6 bases from V and 8 bases from J, the junction contained 7 bases not matched to a gene. Germline V CDR1 and CDR2: PRHDT, FYEKMQ (reference sequence). The CDR3 region is CASSPGTGTGYTF. CDR3 DNA sequence: TGTGCCAGCAGTCCCGGGACAGGGACCGGCTACACCTTC.

The V gene is TRBV7-3, the J gene TRBJ1-1; D not certain. The germline V gene encodes CDR1 SGHTA and CDR2 FQGTGA. This CDR3 has 16 residues. Trimming took off 5 bases at V and 0 bases at J, with 16 bases between the two ends. Here the CDR3 DNA reads TGTGCCAGCAGCCCTCGGGCACTTATCATGAACACTGAAGCTTTCTTT. Its translation: CASSPRALIMNTEAFF.

This chain joins TRBV6-6 and TRBJ2-7; the D gene could be TRBD1 or TRBD2 (6 bases each). Trimming removed 2 bases from V and 2 bases from J, with 10 bases in between. Germline assignment: CDR1 MNHNY and CDR2 SVGAGI (reference sequence). The CDR3 contains 14 residues. The CDR3 reads CASSYGGGPYEQYF. DNA for the CDR3: TGTGCCAGCAGTTACGGAGGGGGGCCCTACGAGCAGTACTTC.

The chain employs TRBV5-6 and TRBJ2-7; 8 positions agree with TRBD2. Germline trimming cut 2 bases from V and 3 bases from J; bases unmatched to any gene: 7. Germline CDR1 reads SGHDT; CDR2 reads YYEEEE. The CDR3 contains 15 residues. This chain's CDR3 is CASSLGLAGNYEQYF. In nucleotides, the CDR3 is TGTGCCAGCAGCTTAGGCCTAGCGGGCAACTACGAGCAGTACTTC.